Below are 8 T cell receptor beta chains sequenced from a single sample in a study of blood T cell repertoires in COVID-19. Clones were sequenced by immunoSEQ multiplex PCR, and TCRdb holds only the in-frame ones, with some missing. The sample has over 250,000 clones; roughly 85% are singletons. Specimen: peripheral blood. The receptors derive from a man aged 45-65 years with active or convalescent COVID-19.

This chain uses TRBV19 with TRBJ2-1; D call uncertain. V gave up 6 bases and J gave up 7 bases, with 13 bases separating them. Per the germline V gene, CDR1 is LNHDA and CDR2 is SQIVND (reference sequence). There are 13 residues in the CDR3. The CDR3, as DNA: TGTGCCAGTAGGTATAGAGAAACGAATGAGCAGTTCTTC. Amino acids: CASRYRETNEQFF.

A note on this clone: Germline and junction disagree at one end, which may indicate a read error. The chain combines TRBV5-5 with TRBJ1-2; a weak D match, TRBD1 (6 bases). The CDR3 has 13 residues. Germline CDR1 reads SGHKS; CDR2 reads YYEKEE (reference sequence). The CDR3 bases are TGTGCCAACAGCTTGGACAGATCCTATGGCTACACCTTC. Residues: CANSLDRSYGYTF.

This clone was seen only a few times. The genes are TRBV5-6 and TRBJ2-1; D is possibly TRBD2 (5 bases). V was clipped by 4 bases and J by 0 bases, with 23 bases between them. Looked up from germline, CDR1 is SGHDT and CDR2 is YYEEEE. The CDR3 consists of 19 residues. The CDR3 sequence is CASSPPPLSEESSYNEQFF. Here the CDR3 DNA reads TGTGCCAGCAGCCCCCCCCCTTTGTCGGAGGAGAGCTCCTACAATGAGCAGTTCTTC. The full variable domain, completed using reference TRBV5-6 and TRBJ2-1, is DAGVTQSPTHLIKTRGQQVTLRCSPKSGHDTVSWYQQALGQGPQFIFQYYEEEERQRGNFPDRFSGHQFPNYSSELNVNALLLGDSALYLCASSPPPLSEESSYNEQFFGPGTRLTVL.

This chain links TRBV4-2 with TRBJ1-1; weak D call: TRBD1 (5 bases). The CDR3 is 14 amino acids. V lost 0 bases, J lost 5 bases, and 10 bases lay in between. Germline lookup yields CDR1 LGHNA and CDR2 YNFKEQ. CDR3 coding DNA: TGTGCCAGCAGCCAAGACGATGGGGGGACTGAAGCTTTCTTT. This gives the protein CASSQDDGGTEAFF.

This rearrangement joins TRBV7-8 to TRBJ2-7, with 7 bases identical to TRBD2. V was clipped by 5 bases and J by 8 bases; unmatched bases: 12. Germline CDR1 and CDR2: SGHVS and FQNEAQ. This CDR3 has 14 residues. DNA of the CDR3: TGTGCCAGCAGCCCTCTCTCTAGCGGCACACAGCAGTACTTC. It is translated as CASSPLSSGTQQYF.

V usage is TRBV19 and J usage is TRBJ1-6; no clear D gene. The CDR3 length is 18 residues. CDR1 is LNHDA and CDR2 is SQIVND in the germline V gene (reference sequence). V dropped 3 bases and J dropped 8 bases, with 23 bases sitting between them. This chain's CDR3 is CASSIRWAPGRVDSPLHF. The DNA for the CDR3 is TGTGCCAGTAGTATTCGGTGGGCACCGGGAAGAGTGGATTCACCCCTCCACTTT.

The chain carries TRBV19 and TRBJ2-1; 7 bases map to TRBD1. V trimming: 4 bases; J trimming: 7 bases; junction bases outside the gene matches: 7. The CDR3 contains 14 residues. Germline loops: CDR1 LNHDA, CDR2 SQIVND (reference sequence). The CDR3 DNA is TGTGCCAGTAGTACCTACAGGGGCCCTAATGAGCAGTTCTTC. This translates into CASSTYRGPNEQFF. Full variable domain (remainder filled in from reference TRBV19 and TRBJ2-1): DGGITQSPKYLFRKEGQNVTLSCEQNLNHDAMYWYRQDPGQGLRLIYYSQIVNDFQKGDIAEGYSVSREKKESFPLTVTSAQKNPTAFYLCASSTYRGPNEQFFGPGTRLTVL.

The chain links TRBV29-1 to TRBJ2-5; possible D gene TRBD2, 6 bases. This CDR3 is 14 amino acids long. Looked up from germline, CDR1 is SQVTM and CDR2 is ANQGSEA. Trimming left V 8 bases short and J 0 bases short, with 16 bases between. The CDR3 nucleotides are TGCAGCTCTACTCTAGCGACCGACCAAGAGACCCAGTACTTC. Its translation: CSSTLATDQETQYF.